The 24 T cell receptor beta chains below were found in one sample sequenced in a study of blood T cell repertoires in COVID-19. Clones were sequenced by immunoSEQ multiplex PCR, and TCRdb holds only the in-frame ones, with some missing. The sample comprises roughly 110,000 clones, approximately 88% of which are singletons, and 4.9% rests with the top ten. The material sequenced was peripheral blood. The receptors were sampled from a man in his forties or fifties with active or convalescent COVID-19.

This rearrangement joins TRBV28 to TRBJ1-1; 8 bases match TRBD1. V dropped 6 bases and J dropped 2; count of bases not matched to a gene: 11. CDR1 is MDHEN, CDR2 SYDVKM, per germline. The CDR3 extends over 16 amino acids. As DNA, the CDR3 is TGTGCCAGCAGCGCGTGGGTGACAGGGGCCAACACTGAAGCTTTCTTT. It specifies CASSAWVTGANTEAFF.

J is TRBJ2-3 and V is TRBV10-3; TRBD2 matches at 9 bases. Germline CDR1 reads ENHRY; CDR2 reads SYGVKD. The CDR3 is made up of 16 amino acids. CDR3 DNA: TGTGCGATCGGCCTAGCGGGGACCCGAGGGGGGGATACGCAGTATTTT. This codes for CAIGLAGTRGGDTQYF.

The chain recombines TRBV28 with TRBJ1-2; 12 bases map to TRBD1. CDR1 is MDHEN, CDR2 SYDVKM, per germline. CDR3 length equals 16 residues. V gave up 7 bases and J gave up 6 bases; unmatched junction bases: 12. CDR3 sequence (DNA): TGTGCCAGCACTAGAGGCTCGGGACAGGGGGCAAATGGCTACACCTTC. This sequence encodes CASTRGSGQGANGYTF.

The chain has TRBV24-1 and TRBJ2-1, with a possible D match to TRBD2 (5 bases). CDR1 KGHDR and CDR2 SFDVKD come from the germline V gene. V lost 2 bases to trimming and J lost 3 bases, with 10 bases between them. The CDR3 consists of 15 residues. The CDR3: CATSDSEELYNEQFF. In nucleotides, the CDR3 is TGTGCCACCAGTGATTCGGAGGAGCTCTACAATGAGCAGTTCTTC.

The chain employs TRBV14 and TRBJ2-7, with a possible D match to TRBD2 (5 bases). This CDR3 spans 16 amino acids. The V gene's germline CDR1 is SGHDN and CDR2 FVKESK. V lost 4 bases and J lost 2, with 18 bases in between. The CDR3 here is CASSPKTGSTPYEQYF. The DNA for the CDR3 is TGTGCCAGCAGCCCCAAAACGGGGTCCACTCCCTACGAGCAGTACTTC.

The rearrangement joins TRBV21-1 to TRBJ2-1; the DNA was not used to check the table's D call, TRBD2. TRBV21-1 is deemed a pseudogene. This CDR3 has 14 residues. CDR3 in amino acids: CANSTSGAEDEQFF. The CDR3 DNA reads as TGTGCCAATTCTACTAGCGGGGCCGAGGATGAGCAGTTCTTC.

The chain couples TRBV7-6 to TRBJ1-4; TRBD1 matches 7 bases. The V segment lost 8 bases and the J segment 8 bases; nucleotides outside the gene matches: 14. There are 15 residues in the CDR3. Germline loops: CDR1 SGHVS, CDR2 FNYEAQ. For the CDR3, the DNA is TGTGCCAGCGGCAGGGGGTCGGGGACGAACGAAAAACTGTTTTTT. Its translation is CASGRGSGTNEKLFF.

This chain connects TRBV10-3 to TRBJ1-2; D might be TRBD1 (5 bases). The CDR3 is made up of 12 amino acids. Trimming removed 10 bases at V and 6 bases at J, with 15 bases between. Germline V gives CDR1 ENHRY, CDR2 SYGVKD. In DNA form, the CDR3 reads TGTGCCACCTCCGGGGGAGGGAATGGCTACACCTTC. Amino acids: CATSGGGNGYTF.

About this clone itself: One junction end does not reproduce the germline sequence, and a read error may be involved. DNA for the CDR3: TGCGCCAGCAGCCAAGCCCGGGACAGGTCACCAGAGCCGTTCTTC. Protein: CASSQARDRSPEPFF. This chain connects TRBV4-3 to TRBJ2-1; 8 bases line up with TRBD1. This CDR3 has 15 residues. Germline-derived CDR1 and CDR2 are LGHNA and YSLEER.

The rearrangement uses TRBV6-5 and TRBJ1-6, with 10 bases matching TRBD1. Germline CDR1 is MNHEY and CDR2 is SVGAGI. The CDR3 is 16 residues long. After removal of 0 bases from V and 8 bases from J, the junction contained 4 bases not matched to a gene. This CDR3 reads CASSYSGQGDYSPLHF. CDR3 coding DNA: TGTGCCAGCAGTTACTCCGGACAGGGGGATTATTCACCCCTCCACTTT.

The chain is built from TRBV5-6 and TRBJ2-1; tentative D call: TRBD2 (5 bases). The V and J ends lost 4 bases and 4 bases respectively, with 12 bases between them. This CDR3 comprises 14 residues. Germline V gene lookup returns CDR1 SGHDT and CDR2 YYEEEE. The CDR3 is CASSLSVPYNEQFF. DNA for the CDR3: TGTGCCAGCAGCCTTAGCGTTCCTTACAATGAGCAGTTCTTC.

The rearrangement uses TRBV11-2 and TRBJ2-1; possibly TRBD2 for D (6 bases). The CDR3 covers 17 residues. The V end was cut by 1 base, the J end by 4 bases, with 17 bases between. Germline values: CDR1 SGHAT, CDR2 FQNNGV. CDR3 sequence: CASSLVTGVGFYNEQFF. The DNA of the CDR3 is TGTGCCAGCAGCTTAGTCACGGGAGTGGGGTTTTACAATGAGCAGTTCTTC.

In its sample, this clone was seen a few times. The genes are TRBV7-9 and TRBJ2-5, with a tentative D call TRBD1 (6 bases). Germline V lookup: CDR1 SEHNR, CDR2 FQNEAQ (reference sequence). The CDR3 loop spans 15 amino acids. V was clipped by 3 bases and J by 4 bases, with 15 bases between them. CDR3 nucleotides: TGTGCCAGCAGCTTGGCTGACAGGAATGGAGAGACCCAGTACTTC. Protein product: CASSLADRNGETQYF.

The V and J genes are TRBV5-1 and TRBJ2-3, with TRBD2 matching 10 bases. Germline V gene data show CDR1 as SGHRS and CDR2 as YFSETQ. This CDR3 is 16 amino acids long. V shed 1 base, J shed 4 bases, and the junction held 6 bases outside the gene matches. The CDR3 is CASSLLAGGRADTQYF. The CDR3 nucleotides read TGCGCCAGCAGCTTGTTAGCGGGAGGTCGTGCAGATACGCAGTATTTT. The full variable domain, with the rest looked up from reference TRBV5-1 and TRBJ2-3, is KAGVTQTPRYLIKTRGQQVTLSCSPISGHRSVSWYQQTPGQGLQFLFEYFSETQRNKGNFPGRFSGRQFSNSRSEMNVSTLELGDSALYLCASSLLAGGRADTQYFGPGTRLTVL.

The chain's CDR3 is CASSLGATGELFF. The CDR3 nucleotides are TGCGCCAGCAGCTTGGGGGCTACCGGGGAGCTGTTTTTT. The genes are TRBV5-1 and TRBJ2-2; the D is unclear. Per germline, CDR1 SGHRS and CDR2 YFSETQ. Trimming shortened V by 0 bases and J by 5 bases, and 5 bases separated the two germline ends. This CDR3 region has 13 residues.

The V gene is TRBV4-3, the J gene TRBJ2-2, with 7 positions matching TRBD2. Germline-derived CDR1 and CDR2 are LGHNA and YSLEER. Losses at the gene ends were 4 bases for V and 5 bases for J; bases not matched to a gene: 7. The CDR3 loop spans 15 amino acids. In DNA form, the CDR3 reads TGCGCCAGCAGCCCATCCGGGACTACAACCGGGGAGCTGTTTTTT. Protein product: CASSPSGTTTGELFF.

V is TRBV19 and J is TRBJ2-1; 10 bases line up with TRBD1. J was trimmed by 9 bases and V by 5 bases; bases with no gene match: 10. The CDR3 is 15 amino acids. CDR1 LNHDA and CDR2 SQIVND come from the germline V gene (reference sequence). CDR3 DNA sequence: TGTGCCAGTAGTTTCCCCGGGACAGGGGATCGTGAGCAGTTCTTC. This gives the protein CASSFPGTGDREQFF.

The rearrangement uses TRBV4-3 and TRBJ1-2, with unresolved D. CDR3 length equals 16 residues. V was shortened by 0 bases and J by 4 bases, with 15 bases between the two germline ends. Germline CDR1 reads LGHNA; CDR2 reads YSLEER. The CDR3 DNA reads as TGCGCCAGCAGCCAAGATCTCCGTATAGGAGGCTATGGCTACACCTTC. This codes for CASSQDLRIGGYGYTF.

The gene calls are TRBV18 and TRBJ1-6; D might be TRBD1 (5 bases). CDR3 length: 17 amino acids. The germline V gene encodes CDR1 KGHSH and CDR2 LQKENI. V was trimmed by 2 bases and J by 2 bases, leaving 13 bases between them. CDR3 DNA: TGTGCCAGCTCACCATTCGGGCAGGGCGCCTATAATTCACCCCTCCACTTT. Translated, it gives CASSPFGQGAYNSPLHF. Looking up the rest from reference TRBV18 and TRBJ1-6 gives the full variable domain: NAGVMQNPRHLVRRRGQEARLRCSPMKGHSHVYWYRQLPEEGLKFMVYLQKENIIDESGMPKERFSAEFPKEGPSILRIQQVVRGDSAAYFCASSPFGQGAYNSPLHFGNGTRLTVT.

The genes are TRBV28 and TRBJ1-2; D is perhaps TRBD1 (6 bases). CDR1 is MDHEN, CDR2 SYDVKM, per germline. The CDR3 is made up of 15 amino acids. V lost 5 bases to trimming and J lost 6 bases, with 19 bases between them. The CDR3 bases are TGTGCCAGCAGTCGTCCCACAGGGTTTGGGAATGGCTACACCTTC. Translation gives CASSRPTGFGNGYTF.

V gene TRBV27 combines with J gene TRBJ1-4; no reliable D call. Germline CDR1 and CDR2: MNHEY and SMNVEV (reference sequence). V gave up 7 bases and J gave up 0 bases, with 9 bases separating them. The CDR3 extends over 14 amino acids. The CDR3 protein is CASTLLTTNEKLFF. The CDR3 bases are TGTGCCAGCACCCTGCTAACAACTAATGAAAAACTGTTTTTT.

Note on this clone: At one end, the junction sequence differs from germline, possibly due to a read error. The chain couples TRBV18 to TRBJ1-6; 7 nucleotides match TRBD1. Germline CDR1 KGHSH, CDR2 LQKENI. This CDR3 comprises 13 residues. CDR3 region: CASGRDRDSPLHF. CDR3 coding DNA: TGTGCCAGCGGACGGGACAGAGATTCTCCCCTCCACTTT.

The chain employs TRBV6-2 or TRBV6-3 and TRBJ2-5; TRBD1 is a possible D gene (6 bases). CDR1 is MNHEY, CDR2 SVGEGT, per germline. V was pared by 1 base and J by 1 base, with 13 bases between. The CDR3 loop spans 16 amino acids. CDR3 loop: CASSYLRQAVQETQYF. Written as DNA, the CDR3 is TGTGCCAGCAGTTACTTGAGACAGGCAGTCCAAGAGACCCAGTACTTC.

The J gene is TRBJ1-1, the V gene TRBV28; D gene uncertain. The germline gives CDR1 MDHEN, CDR2 SYDVKM. V was cut by 6 bases and J by 7 bases, with 12 bases left in between. The CDR3 is 12 amino acids. The CDR3 loop is CASSMTRLEAFF. The CDR3 bases are TGTGCCAGCAGCATGACCAGGCTTGAAGCTTTCTTT.